This passage covers 11 T cell receptor beta chains from one sample sequenced in a study of quantifying T cell responses using KT2 cells. On the study more broadly: RNA was reverse transcribed with TCR alpha and beta constant-region primers.

A single-stranded UMI oligo with SP2 sequence was ligated to cDNA 3' ends. First-round PCR used roughly 4 cycles and beta primers RC1.1 and RC1.2 covering TRBC1 and TRBC2. TCRdb passed the UMI-ligation and nested PCR reads through MiXCR, listing each CDR3 protein once. The sample has 31,000 or so distinct CDR3 sequences; about 9.3% are singletons. Sequencing input: PBMCs spiked with cells of the T cell clone KT2. These receptors were obtained from a human donor.

This clonotype was seen repeatedly, ten times or more. One end of the junction varies from germline; a read error may be responsible. The chain combines TRBV20-1 with TRBJ2-5, with D perhaps matching TRBD2 (5 bases). Germline V gene data show CDR1 as DFQATT and CDR2 as SNEGSKA (reference sequence). CDR3 length: 12 amino acids. The CDR3 DNA is TGCAGTGCCAAGAAGCCGGGCTCCGGGGAACACTTC. Residues: CSAKKPGSGEHF.

This clonotype was found a few times. This chain connects TRBV5-1 to TRBJ1-3; no firm D call. CDR3 length: 16 amino acids. Germline lookup yields CDR1 SGHRS and CDR2 YFSETQ. V gave up 0 bases and J gave up 1 base, with 11 bases separating them. The DNA for the CDR3 is TGCGCCAGCAGCTTGGGGCAGCGTTCTTCTGGAAACACCATATATTTT. The encoded protein is CASSLGQRSSGNTIYF.

The J gene is TRBJ2-2, the V gene TRBV13; 9 nucleotides match TRBD1. CDR3 length: 18 residues. The germline V gene encodes CDR1 PRHDT and CDR2 FYEKMQ (reference sequence). Trimming at V came to 2 bases and at J to 6 bases, leaving 13 bases not matched to a gene. CDR3 residues: CASSLTGLVTGGPGELFF. The CDR3 nucleotides read TGTGCCAGCAGCTTAACGGGCCTCGTCACAGGGGGCCCCGGGGAGCTGTTTTTT.

This clonotype came up a few times. The chain carries TRBV24-1 and TRBJ1-5; 7 bases fit TRBD1. Germline-derived CDR1 and CDR2 are KGHDR and SFDVKD. The CDR3 consists of 16 residues. V was clipped by 5 bases and J by 1 base; unmatched bases: 7. CDR3 sequence: CATSVRQGKSNQPQHF. The CDR3 DNA reads TGTGCCACCAGTGTAAGACAGGGTAAGAGCAATCAGCCCCAGCATTTT.

This clonotype has at least ten counts. The V and J genes are TRBV2 and TRBJ1-5; D may be TRBD1 (6 bases). V lost 4 bases to trimming and J lost 7 bases, with 17 bases between them. In germline, CDR1 is SNHLY, CDR2 FYNNEI. CDR3 length: 15 residues. In nucleotides, the CDR3 is TGTGCCAGCAGTGCGGAAAGGGGGTTAGGGCAGCCCCAGCATTTT. Translated: CASSAERGLGQPQHF.

This CDR3 reads CASSPDSLPTYEQYF. As DNA, the CDR3 is TGTGCCAGCAGCCCGGACAGCCTCCCTACCTACGAGCAGTACTTC. V gene TRBV12-3 or TRBV12-4 combines with J gene TRBJ2-7, with D perhaps TRBD1 (6 bases). Trimming pared 6 bases from V and 2 bases from J, leaving 17 bases between. The CDR3 loop spans 15 amino acids.

The V call is TRBV30, the J call TRBJ1-5; TRBD1 aligns across 8 bases. Losses at the gene ends were 2 bases for V and 5 bases for J; bases not matched to a gene: 5. Germline CDR1 GTSNPN, CDR2 SVGIG (reference sequence). This CDR3 comprises 14 residues. For the CDR3, the DNA is TGTGCCTGGAGTAGGGGACAGGAGGATCAGCCCCAGCATTTT. It encodes CAWSRGQEDQPQHF.

The genes are TRBV20-1 and TRBJ2-7, with TRBD2 matching over 8 bases. This CDR3 is built from 14 residues. The V segment lost 4 bases and the J segment 3 bases; nucleotides outside the gene matches: 8. Germline-derived CDR1 and CDR2 are DFQATT and SNEGSKA (reference sequence). In nucleotides, the CDR3 is TGCAGTGCTACCCCGGGACTAGGTGTCTACGAGCAGTACTTC. Translated: CSATPGLGVYEQYF.

Turning to this clonotype: This may be a read error, as it is one base from a much larger clone. J is TRBJ1-3 and V is TRBV9, with unresolved D. The ends were cut back, 0 bases at V and 6 bases at J, with 13 bases in the middle. This CDR3 is built from 15 residues. Germline V gene data show CDR1 as SGDLS and CDR2 as YYNGEE. As DNA, the CDR3 is TGTGCCAGCAGCGTAGATGGGGAGATCGAAAACACCATATATTTT. Amino acids: CASSVDGEIENTIYF.

The chain carries TRBV6-1 and TRBJ1-4, with D perhaps TRBD1 (5 bases). The CDR3 contains 15 residues. Trimming removed 10 bases at V and 0 bases at J, with 15 bases between. Germline V lookup: CDR1 MNHNS, CDR2 SASEGT. CDR3 coding DNA: TGTGCCACGGGAAAACAGGCCGCAACTAATGAAAAACTGTTTTTT. Translation gives CATGKQAATNEKLFF.

This clonotype came up many times. The chain employs TRBV20-1 and TRBJ1-1, with no clear D. The CDR3 extends over 12 amino acids. Germline V lookup: CDR1 DFQATT, CDR2 SNEGSKA (reference sequence). V lost 1 base, J lost 1 base, and 4 bases lay in between. This CDR3 reads CSARAGNTEAFF. The CDR3 region has the DNA TGCAGTGCTAGAGCGGGGAACACTGAAGCTTTCTTT.